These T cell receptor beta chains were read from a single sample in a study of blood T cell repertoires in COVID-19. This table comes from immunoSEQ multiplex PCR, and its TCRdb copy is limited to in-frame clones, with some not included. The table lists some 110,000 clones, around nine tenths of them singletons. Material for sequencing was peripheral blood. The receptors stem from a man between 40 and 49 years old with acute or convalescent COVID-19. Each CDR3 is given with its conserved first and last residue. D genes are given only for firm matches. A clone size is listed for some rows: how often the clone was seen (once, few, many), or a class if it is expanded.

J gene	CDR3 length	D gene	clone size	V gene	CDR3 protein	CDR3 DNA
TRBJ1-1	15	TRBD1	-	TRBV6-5	CASRSTQGVRGEAFF	TGTGCCAGCAGATCTACACAGGGGGTGAGGGGTGAAGCTTTCTTT
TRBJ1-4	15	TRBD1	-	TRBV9	CASSTPRTGGEKLFF	TGTGCCAGCAGCACACCCCGGACAGGGGGTGAAAAACTGTTTTTT
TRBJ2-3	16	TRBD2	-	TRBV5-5	CASSYTSGGPTDTQYF	TGTGCCAGCAGCTACACTAGCGGGGGGCCCACAGATACGCAGTATTTT
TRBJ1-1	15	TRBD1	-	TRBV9	CASRGQEGLNTEAFF	TGTGCCAGCAGAGGACAGGAGGGGTTAAACACTGAAGCTTTCTTT
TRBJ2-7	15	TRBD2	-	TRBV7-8	CASSGRLAGTYEQYF	TGTGCCAGCAGCGGTAGACTAGCGGGGACCTACGAGCAGTACTTC
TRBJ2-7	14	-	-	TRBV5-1	CASSFFPGLYEQYF	TGCGCCAGCAGCTTTTTTCCCGGGTTGTACGAGCAGTACTTC
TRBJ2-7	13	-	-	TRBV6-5	CASSPGMGYEQYF	TGTGCCAGCAGTCCCGGGATGGGATACGAGCAGTACTTC
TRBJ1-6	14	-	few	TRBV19	CASSIVGSNSPLHF	TGTGCCAGTAGTATAGTTGGCTCTAATTCACCCCTCCACTTT
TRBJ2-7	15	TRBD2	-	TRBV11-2	CASRHFSGKTYEQYF	TGTGCCAGCCGCCATTTCAGCGGGAAGACCTACGAGCAGTACTTC
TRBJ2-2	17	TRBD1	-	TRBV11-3	CASSSLIFTGDTGELFF	TGTGCCAGCAGCTCGCTTATCTTTACAGGGGACACCGGGGAGCTGTTTTTT
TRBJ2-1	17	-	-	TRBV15	CATSSTGGVGAYNEQFF	TGTGCCACCAGCAGCACAGGTGGGGTCGGCGCCTACAATGAGCAGTTCTTC
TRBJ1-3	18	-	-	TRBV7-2	CASSAGTAGGGSGNTIYF	TGTGCCAGCAGCGCCGGGACGGCGGGGGGGGGCTCTGGAAACACCATATATTTT
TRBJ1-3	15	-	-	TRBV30	CAWSTGGAAGNTIYF	TGTGCCTGGAGCACCGGGGGGGCAGCTGGAAACACCATATATTTT
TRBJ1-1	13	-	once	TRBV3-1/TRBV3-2	CASSATPHTEAFF	TGTGCCAGCAGTGCTACCCCCCACACTGAAGCTTTCTTT
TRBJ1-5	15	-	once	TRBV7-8	CASSLEAGWGQPQHF	TGTGCCAGCAGCTTAGAGGCGGGGTGGGGACAGCCCCAGCATTTT
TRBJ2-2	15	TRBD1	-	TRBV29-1	CSVEDRGANTGELFF	TGCAGCGTTGAGGACAGGGGAGCGAACACCGGGGAGCTGTTTTTT
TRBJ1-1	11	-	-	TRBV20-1	CSADRNTEAFF	TGCAGTGCAGATAGGAACACTGAAGCTTTCTTT
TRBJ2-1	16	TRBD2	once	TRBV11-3	CASSSGKGLAGGEQFF	TGTGCCAGCAGCTCGGGAAAGGGACTAGCGGGAGGTGAGCAGTTCTTC
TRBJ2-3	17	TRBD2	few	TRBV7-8	CASSPLGLAGLTDTQYF	TGTGCCAGCAGCCCCCTGGGACTAGCGGGGCTCACAGATACGCAGTATTTT
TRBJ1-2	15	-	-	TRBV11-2	CASSFGRGSNYGYTF	TGTGCCAGCAGCTTCGGCAGGGGATCTAACTATGGCTACACCTTC
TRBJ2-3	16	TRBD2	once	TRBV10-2	CASSDTGTSDLSTQYF	TGCGCCAGCAGTGACACCGGGACTAGCGACCTCTCCACGCAGTATTTT
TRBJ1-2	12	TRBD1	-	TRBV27	CASRGTGRGYTF	TGTGCCAGCAGAGGGACAGGGCGAGGCTACACCTTC
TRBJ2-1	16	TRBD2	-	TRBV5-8	CASSLARSGGVDEQFF	TGTGCCAGCAGCTTGGCCAGGAGCGGGGGGGTTGATGAGCAGTTCTTC
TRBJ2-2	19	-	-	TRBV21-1	CASSKEGLAGGLNTGELFF	TGTGCCAGCAGCAAAGAGGGACTAGCGGGGGGCCTAAACACCGGGGAGCTGTTTTTT
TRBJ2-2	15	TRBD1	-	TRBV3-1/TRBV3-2	CASSHLTGKSGELFF	TGTGCCAGCAGCCACTTGACAGGGAAGTCCGGGGAGCTGTTTTTT
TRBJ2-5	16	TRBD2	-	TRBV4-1	CASSQALADPQETQYF	TGCGCCAGCAGCCAAGCACTAGCGGACCCCCAAGAGACCCAGTACTTC
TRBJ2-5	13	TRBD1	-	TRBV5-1	CATNRDRGETQYF	TGCGCCACCAACCGGGACAGGGGGGAGACCCAGTACTTC
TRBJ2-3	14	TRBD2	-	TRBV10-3	CAISESTSRDTQYF	TGTGCCATCAGTGAGTCGACTAGCCGAGATACGCAGTATTTT
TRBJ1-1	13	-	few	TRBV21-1	CASRARGGTEAFF	TGTGCCAGCAGGGCCCGGGGGGGAACTGAAGCTTTCTTT
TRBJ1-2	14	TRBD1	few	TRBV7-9	CASSPRDSIDGYTF	TGTGCCAGCAGCCCACGGGACAGCATTGATGGCTACACCTTC
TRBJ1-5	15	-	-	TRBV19	CASNFGQGILQPQHF	TGTGCCAGTAACTTCGGGCAGGGGATATTACAGCCCCAGCATTTT